This TCR beta chain was profiled in a study of CD8+ T cells in alopecia areata (dated by TCRdb to the late 2010s). Background for the entire study: The treated patients, all with moderate-to-severe alopecia areata, were enrolled in an open-label pilot trial of oral tofacitinib given at 5 to 10 mg twice daily. TCRbeta CDR3 regions were amplified by immunoSEQ multiplex PCR using 35 Vbeta forward and 13 Jbeta reverse primers. To study T cell clonal expansion in alopecia areata, the researchers applied high-throughput TCRbeta sequencing to both the C3H/HeJ mouse model and human patients. Biopsies were taken from tofacitinib-treated patients at baseline and at 4 and 24 weeks of treatment, and a later scalp biopsy was taken in several of the tofacitinib-treated patients. Human TCRbeta sequencing covered scalp tissue and sorted CD4+ and CD8+ peripheral blood T cells from patchy and totalis/universalis alopecia areata patients and healthy controls. Clonality in the scalp was compared among normal scalp (n=4), patchy alopecia areata scalp (n=8), and alopecia totalis/universalis scalp (n=8). The RNA source kit depended on sample type: the PAXgene miRNA kit for fixed scalp, the miRNeasy kit for PBMCs, and the RNeasy kit for mouse skin. Patients received tofacitinib for 6 to 18 months and were then followed off drug for 6 months to check for delayed response and recurrence. The SALT score, which quantifies the percentage of affected scalp surface area, was used to measure disease severity in treated patients.

The research as a whole found: Because the treated cohort was small and included a single nonresponder, larger studies are needed to assess links between baseline CD8+ expansion and response. With tofacitinib, both scalp clonality and the number of expanded CD8+ clones among the top 100 scalp clones went down significantly. During tofacitinib treatment, many expanded lesional clones stuck around in both scalp and blood, and this persistence may partly explain why relapse happens after treatment is stopped. Compared with normal scalp, lesional scalp, particularly in alopecia totalis/universalis, had higher clonality and more expanded CD8+ clones, which suggests antigenic drive. Compared with mice, TCR sequences shared between patients were less clear, possibly partly because of HLA diversity across the patient population. Unlike mouse skin, which is dominated by gammadelta T cells, normal human skin has resident alphabeta T cells that are also sequenced, and this complicates analysis of the scalp TCR repertoire.

The time point label of this sample denotes: 24 weeks on oral tofacitinib. The sample's treatment or condition label, in plain terms: oral pan-JAK inhibitor, 5-10 mg twice daily. Lesional scalp punch biopsies and peripheral blood were collected from alopecia areata patients. PBMCs were isolated by density centrifugation and stained for CD3, CD4 and CD8, and CD4+ and CD8+ T cells were sorted on a FACSAria. This clone was seen a handful of times. It has no known antigen specificity. Base-call qualities are not available, and no considerably larger clone is one nucleotide away. Library prep was done by the immunoSEQ multiplex PCR assay. RNA was extracted from all samples and reverse transcribed into cDNA as template for TCR sequencing. First-strand cDNA was synthesized using SuperScript III with a 2:1 mix of oligo-dT and random hexamers. A synthetic immune receptor repertoire was used to assess amplification bias, and residual bias was removed computationally. Per the authors' processing: Raw reads were preprocessed to remove errors, and CDR3 was defined by IMGT conventions from the conserved cysteine to phenylalanine. To get clonality, Shannon entropy was normalized by log2 of the number of productive unique TCRs and the result was subtracted from 1. CD4 or CD8 identity of scalp clones was inferred by cross-referencing scalp TCRbeta sequences with sorted blood CD4 and CD8 repertoires. TCRdb provides this immuneACCESS table in a form limited to in-frame rearrangements. Some clones are lacking; in checked studies, under half of them reflect an unresolved V gene, and why the rest are absent is not known. V and J calls and clone size are copied from that table; D and trimming were computed from the DNA. The sample data list roughly 180,000 clones, and roughly 50% of these were observed just once. Clones ranked in the top ten supply 10% to 13% of the sample.

The CDR3 numbers 11 residues from cysteine through phenylalanine. The kept DNA is CDR3 alone, 33 bases in frame from the first base. The junction carries 6 bases between V and J, which are trimmed by 6 bases and 0 bases respectively. Via the germline V gene (reference sequence), CDR1 is GTSNPN and CDR2 SVGIG. This clonotype originated in a human donor with alopecia areata. The chain is encoded by TRBV30 joined to TRBJ2-7; the D gene is unclear. The starting material was CD8+ T cells sorted from blood, obtained at week 24, from a patient treated with tofacitinib. The bases read TGTGCCTGTACCGCCTCCTACGAGCAGTACTTC. This gives the protein CACTASYEQYF. Extended through the reference TRBV30 and TRBJ2-7 proteins, this CDR3 yields the full variable domain: SQTIHQWPATLVQPVGSPLSLECTVEGTSNPNLYWYRQAAGRGLQLLFYSVGIGQISSEVPQNLSASRPQDRQFILSSKKLLLSDSGFYLCACTASYEQYFGPGTRLTVT.